Here is one T cell receptor beta chain with its context. Its antigen is not known. Repertoires were generated with immunoSEQ multiplex PCR, while TCRdb's copy carries only in-frame clones and drops some. The sample comprises 50,000 or so clones, 94% of which are singletons, and 6.5% to 9.5% rests with the top ten. This sample is drawn from a study of cytomegalovirus exposure and HLA in healthy donors. Study-level background: The 120 validation repertoires, a later analysis reported, used the same platform as the 550 to 700 repertoires from the first cohort.

Findings and limits, study-wide: TCR beta chains numbering about 160 were designated cytomegalovirus-associated. The CMV antigen specificity of a few CMV-associated chains was confirmed through in vitro analysis. There were some public TCRs occurring in many donors, but most TCR sequences were rare.

The sequencing input was PBMCs. The clonotype was recovered from a woman aged 18-29 years in good health and CMV-seropositive.

As DNA, the CDR3 is TGCAGCGTCCACGGACAGGGGGGATGGAATGAGCAGTTCTTC. Amino acid sequence: CSVHGQGGWNEQFF. The rearrangement uses TRBV29-1 and TRBJ2-1, with 10 positions matching TRBD1. CDR3 length equals 14 residues. Trimming removed 6 bases from V and 7 bases from J; junction bases left unmatched: 9. Germline CDR1 and CDR2: SQVTM and ANQGSEA.